These 6 T cell receptor beta chains were sequenced from one sample in a study of blood T cell repertoires in COVID-19. Data came from immunoSEQ multiplex PCR; TCRdb stores just in-frame clones and leaves some out. Of roughly 69,000 clones listed, 86% are singletons. The sample taken for sequencing was peripheral blood. These receptors all come from a man over 45 with active COVID-19.

V and J are TRBV25-1 and TRBJ2-2; TRBD2 matches at 8 bases. Losses at the gene ends were 4 bases for V and 3 bases for J; bases not matched to a gene: 4. The CDR3 contains 15 residues. Germline V lookup: CDR1 MGHDK, CDR2 SYGVNS. The CDR3 here is CASSAETSDTGELFF. The CDR3 DNA reads as TGTGCCAGCAGTGCTGAGACTAGCGACACCGGGGAGCTGTTTTTT.

This clone was observed a few times. The chain recombines TRBV28 with TRBJ2-1, with TRBD1 identical over 9 bases. The V gene's germline CDR1 is MDHEN and CDR2 SYDVKM. This CDR3 is built from 15 residues. V was pared by 5 bases and J by 8 bases, with 10 bases of the junction left unmatched. For the CDR3, the DNA is TGTGCCAGCAGTCCCGGGACAGGGAAAAGGGATGAGCAGTTCTTC. Protein sequence: CASSPGTGKRDEQFF.

J is TRBJ2-7 and V is TRBV14; 7 nucleotides agree with TRBD1. V lost 1 base and J lost 10; bases outside the gene matches: 13. The CDR3 is 15 residues long. Germline V gene lookup returns CDR1 SGHDN and CDR2 FVKESK. Written as DNA, the CDR3 is TGTGCCAGCAGCCAAGTTAGGGGACAGCTAAATTTACAGTACTTC. Translated: CASSQVRGQLNLQYF. Full variable domain (rest looked up from reference TRBV14 and TRBJ2-7): EAGVTQFPSHSVIEKGQTVTLRCDPISGHDNLYWYRRVMGKEIKFLLHFVKESKQDESGMPNNRFLAERTGGTYSTLKVQPAELEDSGVYFCASSQVRGQLNLQYFGPGTRLTVT.

The chain couples TRBV7-9 to TRBJ1-5; D unresolved. CDR1 and CDR2 from the germline V gene are SEHNR and FQNEAQ (reference sequence). With 5 bases removed from V and 6 bases from J, the gap between germline ends came to 14 bases. The CDR3 is made up of 14 amino acids. CDR3 nucleotide sequence: TGTGCCAGCAGCGGGGAGGGTGAGGTTCAGCCCCAGCATTTT. This encodes CASSGEGEVQPQHF.

This chain links TRBV5-4 with TRBJ2-1; a weak D match, TRBD2 (7 bases). This CDR3 is 15 amino acids long. Germline CDR1 SGHNT, CDR2 YYREEE (reference sequence). The ends were cut back, 5 bases at V and 2 bases at J, with 14 bases in the middle. CDR3 nucleotide sequence: TGTGCCAGCAGTCGTTCGGGGGGCGCCTACAATGAGCAGTTCTTC. This sequence encodes CASSRSGGAYNEQFF.

This rearrangement joins TRBV4-3 to TRBJ2-1; 10 bases agree with TRBD2. J gave up 3 bases and V 1 base, and 3 bases lay outside the gene matches. Germline lookup yields CDR1 LGHNA and CDR2 YSLEER. The CDR3 is 16 residues long. CDR3 DNA: TGCGCCAGCAGCCAAGTAGCGGGAGGCCTCTACAATGAGCAGTTCTTC. This codes for CASSQVAGGLYNEQFF.